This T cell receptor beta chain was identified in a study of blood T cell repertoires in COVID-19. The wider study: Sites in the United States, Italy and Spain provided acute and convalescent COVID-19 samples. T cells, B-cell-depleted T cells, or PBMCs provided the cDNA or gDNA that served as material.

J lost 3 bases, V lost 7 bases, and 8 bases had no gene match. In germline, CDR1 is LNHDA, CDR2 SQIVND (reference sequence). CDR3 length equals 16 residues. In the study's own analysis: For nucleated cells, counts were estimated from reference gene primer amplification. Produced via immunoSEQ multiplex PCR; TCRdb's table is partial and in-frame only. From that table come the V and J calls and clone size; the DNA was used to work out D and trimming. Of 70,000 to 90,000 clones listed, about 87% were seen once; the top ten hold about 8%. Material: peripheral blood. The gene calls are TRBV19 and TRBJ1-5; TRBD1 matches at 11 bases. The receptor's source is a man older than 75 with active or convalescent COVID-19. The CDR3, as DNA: TGTGCCAGTAAGATCGGGGACAGGGGGTTCAATCAGCCCCAGCATTTT. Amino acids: CASKIGDRGFNQPQHF. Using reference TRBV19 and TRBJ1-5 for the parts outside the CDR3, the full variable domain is DGGITQSPKYLFRKEGQNVTLSCEQNLNHDAMYWYRQDPGQGLRLIYYSQIVNDFQKGDIAEGYSVSREKKESFPLTVTSAQKNPTAFYLCASKIGDRGFNQPQHFGDGTRLSIL.